A single sample gave rise to the 13 T cell receptor beta chains below, sequenced in a study of T-cell reconstitution after alpha-beta-depleted transplantation in children. Unique molecular identifiers were used to barcode this TCRbeta library. Each CDR3 protein gets one entry after TCRdb re-called the PCR reads with MiXCR. Of hundreds of thousands of distinct CDR3 sequences listed, around 17% are singletons. This specimen consisted of PBMCs from the stem cell graft donor, obtained from the stem cell graft. Receptors were obtained from a human donor who donated a stem cell graft to a child with acute myeloid leukemia.

This clonotype showed up many times. The chain uses TRBV20-1 and TRBJ2-7, with D possibly being TRBD1 (6 bases). CDR3 length: 14 residues. Germline V gene data show CDR1 as DFQATT and CDR2 as SNEGSKA (reference sequence). The germline V and J ends were trimmed by 1 base and 1 base, with 11 bases remaining between them. The CDR3 region is CSARVTGISYEQYF. The CDR3 nucleotides read TGCAGTGCTAGAGTTACAGGGATTTCCTACGAGCAGTACTTC.

The rearrangement links TRBV20-1 to TRBJ1-2; D possibly corresponds to TRBD1 (5 bases). The CDR3 has 13 residues. V lost 0 bases and J 4 bases, leaving 9 bases between the germline ends. From germline, CDR1 is DFQATT and CDR2 SNEGSKA (reference sequence). CDR3 DNA sequence: TGCAGTGCTAGAGATCAGGGTAGCTATGGCTACACCTTC. Its protein product is CSARDQGSYGYTF.

The V and J genes are TRBV12-3 or TRBV12-4 and TRBJ1-1; D unresolved. V was clipped by 5 bases and J by 8 bases, with 12 bases between them. The CDR3 totals 12 residues. This CDR3 reads CASSLDAAEAFF. As DNA, the CDR3 is TGTGCCAGCAGTCTCGACGCGGCCGAAGCTTTCTTT.

The V gene is TRBV9, the J gene TRBJ2-5, with a tentative D call TRBD2 (6 bases). CDR3 size: 14 residues. Germline V gene lookup returns CDR1 SGDLS and CDR2 YYNGEE. Between the trimmed V and J ends, which lost 1 base and 4 bases, there was a span of 11 bases. The CDR3 reads CASSVPPAGETQYF. The DNA of the CDR3 is TGTGCCAGCAGCGTACCCCCAGCGGGAGAGACCCAGTACTTC.

This clonotype was counted only a few times. The chain employs TRBV18 and TRBJ2-5, with D unclear. V was shortened by 8 bases and J by 3 bases, with 13 bases between the two germline ends. The CDR3 contains 13 residues. The germline V gene encodes CDR1 KGHSH and CDR2 LQKENI. The CDR3 region has the DNA TGTGCCAGCAAGACTGACGGAAAAGAGACCCAGTACTTC. As protein: CASKTDGKETQYF.

For this clonotype: A much larger clone sits a single nucleotide away, making a read error possible. V usage is TRBV20-1 and J usage is TRBJ1-2, with TRBD1 matching 8 bases. Germline lookup yields CDR1 DFQATT and CDR2 SNEGSKA (reference sequence). The CDR3 covers 16 residues. As DNA, the CDR3 is TGCTGTGCTAGAGACCAGCGGACAGGGCTATCCTATGGCTACACCTTC. Translating gives CCARDQRTGLSYGYTF.

Of note for this clonotype: This may come from a read error, since a much larger clone is one base off. In nucleotides, the CDR3 is TGTGCCAGCAGCTTAGACCAGGGGCACTATGGCTACATCTTC. Translating it yields CASSLDQGHYGYIF. The gene calls are TRBV13 and TRBJ1-2, with a weak D call TRBD1 (6 bases). The CDR3 length is 14 residues. The germline CDR1 and CDR2 sequences are PRHDT and FYEKMQ (reference sequence).

This clonotype has at least ten counts. This chain joins TRBV6-5 and TRBJ2-7, with D possibly TRBD1 on 5 matching bases. The CDR3 spans 15 residues. V lost 0 bases to trimming and J lost 2 bases, with 11 bases between them. Germline assignment: CDR1 MNHEY and CDR2 SVGAGI. The CDR3 nucleotides are TGTGCCAGCAGTTACTCGGGGCTAAACCCCTACGAGCAGTACTTC. Translation: CASSYSGLNPYEQYF.

There are many counts of this clonotype. This chain links TRBV20-1 with TRBJ1-3; D is undetermined. V was cut by 3 bases and J by 0 bases, with 9 bases left in between. This CDR3 comprises 14 residues. Germline lookup yields CDR1 DFQATT and CDR2 SNEGSKA (reference sequence). CDR3 DNA sequence: TGCAGTGCTAGTAAACCTTTCTCTGGAAACACCATATATTTT. This translates into CSASKPFSGNTIYF.

The V gene is TRBV7-9, the J gene TRBJ2-5; 7 bases agree with TRBD2. The CDR3 totals 15 residues. Germline V gene lookup returns CDR1 SEHNR and CDR2 FQNEAQ (reference sequence). Trimming removed 7 bases from V and 0 bases from J; junction bases left unmatched: 8. The chain's CDR3 is CASTWDSGYQETQYF. The CDR3 nucleotides read TGTGCCAGCACCTGGGATAGCGGGTACCAAGAGACCCAGTACTTC.

At least ten counts were recorded for this clonotype. V and J are TRBV29-1 and TRBJ2-2, with TRBD1 as a possible D gene (6 bases). Germline V gene data show CDR1 as SQVTM and CDR2 as ANQGSEA. The CDR3 length is 15 residues. V was trimmed by 7 bases and J by 4 bases, leaving 19 bases between them. The CDR3 loop is CSALFGGRGTGELFF. Written as DNA, the CDR3 is TGCAGCGCTCTGTTTGGTGGCAGGGGCACCGGGGAGCTGTTTTTT.

The table lists this clonotype with many counts. This chain joins TRBV29-1 and TRBJ1-3; D is uncertain. Germline V gene data show CDR1 as SQVTM and CDR2 as ANQGSEA. The CDR3 contains 12 residues. Trimming removed 4 bases from V and 3 bases from J, with 7 bases in between. CDR3 nucleotides: TGCAGCGTTGTTCGGGATGGAAACACCATATATTTT. This translates into CSVVRDGNTIYF.

V is TRBV5-1 and J is TRBJ1-1; D is undetermined. Germline V gives CDR1 SGHRS, CDR2 YFSETQ. V was clipped by 6 bases and J by 1 base, with 13 bases between them. This CDR3 has 14 amino acids. CDR3 coding DNA: TGCGCCAGCACCAAGGACGTCCCGAACACTGAAGCTTTCTTT. Translating gives CASTKDVPNTEAFF.